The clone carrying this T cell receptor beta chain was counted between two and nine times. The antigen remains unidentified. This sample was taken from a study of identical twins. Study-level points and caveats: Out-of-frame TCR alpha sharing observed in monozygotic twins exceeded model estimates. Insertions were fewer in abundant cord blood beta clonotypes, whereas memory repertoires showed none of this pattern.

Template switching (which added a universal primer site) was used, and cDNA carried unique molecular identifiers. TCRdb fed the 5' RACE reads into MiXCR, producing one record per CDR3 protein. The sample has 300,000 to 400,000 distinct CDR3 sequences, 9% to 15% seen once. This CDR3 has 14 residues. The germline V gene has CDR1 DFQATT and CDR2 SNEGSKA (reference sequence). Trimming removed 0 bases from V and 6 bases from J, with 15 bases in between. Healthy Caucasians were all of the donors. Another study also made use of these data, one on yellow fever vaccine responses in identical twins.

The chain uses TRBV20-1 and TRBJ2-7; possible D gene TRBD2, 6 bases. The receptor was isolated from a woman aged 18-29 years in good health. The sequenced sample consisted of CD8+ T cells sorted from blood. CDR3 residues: CSARELGTVPEQYV. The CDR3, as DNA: TGCAGTGCTAGAGAACTCGGGACTGTCCCCGAGCAGTACGTC.